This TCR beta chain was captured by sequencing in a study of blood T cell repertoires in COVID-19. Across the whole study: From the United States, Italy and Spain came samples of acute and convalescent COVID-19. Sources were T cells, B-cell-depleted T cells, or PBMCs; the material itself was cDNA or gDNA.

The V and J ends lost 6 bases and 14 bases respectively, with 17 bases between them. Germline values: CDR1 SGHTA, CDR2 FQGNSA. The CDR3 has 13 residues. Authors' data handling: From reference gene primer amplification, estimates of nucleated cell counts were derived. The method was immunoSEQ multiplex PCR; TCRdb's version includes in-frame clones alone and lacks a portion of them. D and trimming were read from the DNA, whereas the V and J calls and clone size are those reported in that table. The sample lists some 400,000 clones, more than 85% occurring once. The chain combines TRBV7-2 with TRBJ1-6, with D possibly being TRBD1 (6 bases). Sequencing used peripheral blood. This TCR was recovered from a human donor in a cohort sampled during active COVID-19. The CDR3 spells CASRISTQGTLHF. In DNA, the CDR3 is TGTGCCAGCAGAATATCGACACAGGGCACCCTCCACTTT. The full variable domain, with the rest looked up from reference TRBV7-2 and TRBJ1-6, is GAGVSQSPSNKVTEKGKDVELRCDPISGHTALYWYRQSLGQGLEFLIYFQGNSAPDKSGLPSDRFSAERTGGSVSTLTIQRTQQEDSAVYLCASRISTQGTLHFGNGTRLTVT.